This TCR beta chain was identified during a study of T cells in Graves' hyperthyroidism and ophthalmopathy. A Clinical Activity Score of at least 3, a NOSPECS grade of at least 4 and a duration under 3 months were recorded in the ophthalmopathy patients. Uncontrolled infection, other autoimmune disease, pregnancy or lactation led to exclusion. CDR3 length equals 13 residues. Per the germline V gene, CDR1 is SGHDT and CDR2 is YYEEEE. Trimming removed 4 bases from V and 3 bases from J, with 11 bases in between. The study, taken as a whole, reports: The majority of expanded thyroid clonotypes above 0.001 also appeared in blood.

Researchers took RNA transcripts and amplified the TCR beta CDR3 regions from them. First-round RT-PCR of the TCR CDR3 relied on the HTBI primer set. One entry per CDR3 protein results from TCRdb running MiXCR on the multiplex PCR reads. The sample carries 50,000 to 55,000 distinct CDR3 sequences, under 50% recorded once. This clonotype occurred many times. No antigen is known for it. V and J are TRBV5-6 and TRBJ2-7, with D perhaps TRBD1 (6 bases). The sequenced sample consisted of blood. This TCR derives from a woman in her fifties or sixties with Graves' ophthalmopathy. The CDR3: CASSPTGRYEQYF. CDR3 DNA sequence: TGTGCCAGCAGCCCGACAGGCCGCTACGAGCAGTACTTC.